Each of the 7 T cell receptor beta chains below was sequenced from the same sample in a study of graft-versus-host responses after intestinal transplantation. Profiling relied on immunoSEQ multiplex PCR, and the TCRdb table lists in-frame clones only, not all of them. The table lists 90,000 to 120,000 clones, about 90% of them singletons. Their cognate antigens are unknown. This sample comprised unstimulated CD4+ T cells sorted from spleen or lymph node cells, obtained before intestinal transplant. All receptors come from a human donor who received an intestinal transplant.

The rearrangement links TRBV19 to TRBJ2-7; TRBD2 aligns across 16 bases. This CDR3 spans 17 amino acids. J lost 0 bases, V lost 6 bases, and 5 bases had no gene match. In germline, CDR1 is LNHDA, CDR2 SQIVND (reference sequence). CDR3 DNA sequence: TGTGCCAGTAGGGGACTAGCGGGAGGGCCTGGCTCCTACGAGCAGTACTTC. Translation: CASRGLAGGPGSYEQYF.

The CDR3 loop is CASSQDWQSIAYEQYF. The CDR3 DNA reads TGTGCCAGCAGCCAAGATTGGCAGTCGATAGCCTACGAGCAGTACTTC. The rearrangement uses TRBV4-2 and TRBJ2-7; D not resolved. The germline V gene encodes CDR1 LGHNA and CDR2 YNFKEQ. The CDR3 contains 16 residues. Trimming left V 0 bases short and J 2 bases short, with 14 bases between.

The CDR3 region has the DNA TGTGCCAGCAGCTTAGCCGTCAGGGCCGCGATCTCTGGAAACACCATATATTTT. This sequence encodes CASSLAVRAAISGNTIYF. The V call is TRBV7-9, the J call TRBJ1-3; weak D call: TRBD1 (5 bases). Trimming removed 0 bases at V and 0 bases at J, with 15 bases between. The CDR3 runs 18 residues. Germline V CDR1 and CDR2: SEHNR, FQNEAQ (reference sequence).

The V gene is TRBV18, the J gene TRBJ1-1; D remains ambiguous. The germline V gene has CDR1 KGHSH and CDR2 LQKENI. The CDR3 covers 17 residues. V shed 1 base and J shed 1 base, with 16 bases lying between them. For the CDR3, the DNA is TGTGCCAGCTCACCACGGGCAGGCCAGTGGGAGAACACTGAAGCTTTCTTT. This translates into CASSPRAGQWENTEAFF.

The V call is TRBV18, the J call TRBJ1-2, with TRBD1 matching 7 bases. The CDR3 loop spans 13 amino acids. Germline V lookup: CDR1 KGHSH, CDR2 LQKENI. V lost 5 bases to trimming and J lost 2 bases; unmatched junction nucleotides: 2. DNA for the CDR3: TGTGCCAGCTCAGGGGACAGAAACTATGGCTACACCTTC. It encodes CASSGDRNYGYTF.

The J gene is TRBJ2-7, the V gene TRBV28; tentative D call: TRBD2 (5 bases). The CDR3 has 15 amino acids. Per germline, CDR1 MDHEN and CDR2 SYDVKM. Trimming cost V 5 bases and J 4 bases, with 18 bases left between them. The CDR3 sequence is CASSPDLQRRYEQYF. The CDR3, as DNA: TGTGCCAGCAGTCCCGACCTACAAAGGAGGTACGAGCAGTACTTC.

The chain uses TRBV29-1 and TRBJ1-2; TRBD1 matches 7 bases. The V gene end was trimmed by 7 bases and the J gene end by 8 bases; junction bases not matched to a gene: 13. From germline, CDR1 is SQVTM and CDR2 ANQGSEA. This CDR3 contains 13 residues. CDR3 nucleotide sequence: TGCAGCGCCACGCCAGAGGGGGCGCGGGGCTACACCTTC. Amino acids: CSATPEGARGYTF.